One and the same sample provided the 13 T cell receptor beta chains below, sequenced in a study of Graves' ophthalmopathy and Graves' hyperthyroidism. Transcripts of RNA were the source for amplifying TCR beta CDR3 regions. First-round RT-PCR relied on HTBI primers, and a second-round multiplex PCR came next. TCRdb re-called the multiplex PCR reads through MiXCR, storing one row per CDR3 protein. There are roughly 700,000 distinct CDR3 sequences in the sample; roughly 40% occur only once, and 44% lies in the top ten. The material sequenced was peripheral blood. These receptors were obtained from an adult man with Graves' ophthalmopathy.

This clonotype has just a few counts. The chain combines TRBV20-1 with TRBJ1-6; D gene ambiguous. CDR3 length: 15 amino acids. Germline V gene data show CDR1 as DFQATT and CDR2 as SNEGSKA (reference sequence). Trimming left V 4 bases short and J 7 bases short, with 17 bases between. CDR3: CSATPSRGVNSPLHF. DNA of the CDR3: TGCAGTGCTACCCCCTCCCGGGGAGTGAATTCACCCCTCCACTTT.

This clonotype was counted a few times. The gene calls are TRBV20-1 and TRBJ1-2, with D perhaps matching TRBD1 (5 bases). Germline V CDR1 and CDR2: DFQATT, SNEGSKA (reference sequence). V was clipped by 6 bases and J by 2 bases, with 10 bases between them. There are 12 residues in the CDR3. The CDR3 loop is CSAIGENYGYTF. The CDR3 DNA follows: TGCAGTGCGATAGGGGAAAACTATGGCTACACCTTC.

The chain has TRBV20-1 and TRBJ2-7; 10 positions agree with TRBD1. Germline V gene lookup returns CDR1 DFQATT and CDR2 SNEGSKA (reference sequence). CDR3 length: 15 amino acids. The J segment lost 5 bases and the V segment lost 2 bases, leaving 9 bases of the junction unmatched. CDR3 DNA sequence: TGCAGTGCTAGACTGCCGGGACAGGGGACCCACGAGCAGTACTTC. Translating it yields CSARLPGQGTHEQYF.

A few counts support this clonotype. The chain is built from TRBV20-1 and TRBJ2-7; TRBD2 is a possible D gene (5 bases). The CDR3 runs to 14 residues. Germline values: CDR1 DFQATT, CDR2 SNEGSKA (reference sequence). V lost 0 bases and J lost 2, with 11 bases in between. The CDR3 DNA follows: TGCAGTGCTAGAGATGGGATACTAGCCTACGAGCAGTACTTC. Translating gives CSARDGILAYEQYF.

This clonotype occurred a few times. It may be a read error: a sequence one base away is much more abundant. The chain carries TRBV16 and TRBJ1-6, with a tentative D call TRBD1 (6 bases). Trimming shortened V by 4 bases and J by 9 bases, and 13 bases separated the two germline ends. Germline CDR1 KGHSY, CDR2 FQNENV. The CDR3 totals 14 residues. CDR3 sequence: CASSRQAGASPLHF. The CDR3 region has the DNA TGTGCCAGCAGCCGACAAGCGGGGGCTTCACCCCTCCACTTT.

V usage is TRBV7-9 and J usage is TRBJ2-7, with TRBD2 matching 8 bases. Germline CDR1 and CDR2: SEHNR and FQNEAQ (reference sequence). V lost 5 bases to trimming and J lost 5 bases; unmatched junction nucleotides: 11. The CDR3 covers 15 residues. The CDR3 spells CASSPLGLVGDEQYF. Here the CDR3 DNA reads TGTGCCAGCAGCCCCTTGGGACTAGTTGGCGACGAGCAGTACTTC. The entire variable domain, with the rest obtained from reference TRBV7-9 and TRBJ2-7, is as follows: DTGVSQNPRHKITKRGQNVTFRCDPISEHNRLYWYRQTLGQGPEFLTYFQNEAQLEKSRLLSDRFSAERPKGSFSTLEIQRTEQGDSAMYLCASSPLGLVGDEQYFGPGTRLTVT.

Of note for this clonotype: A clone one base away is much larger, so this may be a read error. The chain has TRBV15 and TRBJ1-4, with unresolved D. This CDR3 is built from 16 residues. In germline, CDR1 is LNHNV, CDR2 YYDKDF (reference sequence). V dropped 0 bases and J dropped 5 bases, with 13 bases sitting between them. CDR3 loop: CATSREYGGQNEKLFF. The CDR3, as DNA: TGTGCCACCAGCAGAGAGTACGGTGGCCAGAATGAAAAACTGTTTTTT.

This CDR3 is CASSLAAGQGRRETQYF. The CDR3 DNA reads as TGTGCCAGCAGCTTAGCGGCCGGACAGGGACGCCGAGAGACCCAGTACTTC. This sequence joins TRBV7-6 and TRBJ2-5, with 8 bases lining up with TRBD1. In germline, CDR1 is SGHVS, CDR2 FNYEAQ. Unmatched junction bases numbered 10, after V lost 0 bases and J lost 4 bases. CDR3 length equals 17 residues.

This clonotype was observed at least ten times. This chain connects TRBV12-3 or TRBV12-4 to TRBJ1-4; 7 nucleotides match TRBD1. The trim removed 7 bases at V and 5 bases at J, leaving 4 bases unmatched. This CDR3 has 13 residues. The CDR3 sequence is CASKPGQNEKLFF. DNA of the CDR3: TGTGCCAGCAAACCGGGACAGAATGAAAAACTGTTTTTT.

This clonotype was counted between two and nine times. The chain combines TRBV5-1 with TRBJ2-7, with TRBD1 as a possible D gene (6 bases). The germline CDR1 and CDR2 sequences are SGHRS and YFSETQ. The CDR3 has 13 amino acids. Trimming removed 3 bases at V and 4 bases at J, with 11 bases between. The CDR3 region is CASSSQGLYEQYF. The DNA for the CDR3 is TGCGCCAGCAGCTCACAGGGTTTGTACGAGCAGTACTTC.

On this clonotype: At one end the junction does not follow the germline gene, possibly because of a read error. The chain links TRBV24-1 to TRBJ1-5; a weak D match, TRBD1 (6 bases). This CDR3 is 14 amino acids long. Germline CDR1 and CDR2: KGHDR and SFDVKD. The CDR3 DNA sequence: TGTGCCAGCAGTTCAGGGGTAAGCAATCAGCCCCAGCATTTT. This gives the protein CASSSGVSNQPQHF.

V is TRBV29-1 and J is TRBJ2-2; 7 positions agree with TRBD1. Unmatched junction bases numbered 6, after V lost 8 bases and J lost 6 bases. The germline gives CDR1 SQVTM, CDR2 ANQGSEA. The CDR3 consists of 12 residues. Here the CDR3 reads CSSRQGAGELFF. Here the CDR3 DNA reads TGCAGCTCTCGACAGGGTGCCGGGGAGCTGTTTTTT.

For this clonotype: Compared with germline, one end of the junction differs, possibly owing to a read error. The chain has TRBV7-3 and TRBJ1-2; D may be TRBD1 (6 bases). Looked up from germline, CDR1 is SGHTA and CDR2 is FQGTGA. The CDR3 covers 13 residues. CDR3 in DNA: TGTGCCAGCAGTTTAAACAGGGCCTATGGCTACACCTTC. Protein: CASSLNRAYGYTF.